This TCR beta chain is from a study of control samples from healthy donors and cancer patients. Data came from immunoSEQ multiplex PCR; TCRdb stores just in-frame clones and leaves some out. Of around 140,000 clones listed, 80% to 95% are singletons. J was trimmed by 1 base and V by 6 bases; bases with no gene match: 13. Germline-derived CDR1 and CDR2 are MDHEN and SYDVKM. CDR3 size: 18 residues. Sequencing input: blood. This clonotype originated in a woman in her fifties or sixties in good health. The rearrangement links TRBV28 to TRBJ2-3; TRBD2 matches at 10 bases. The CDR3 sequence: CASSPGTSAKFGTDTQYF. CDR3 nucleotide sequence: TGTGCCAGCAGCCCCGGGACTAGCGCCAAATTTGGCACAGATACGCAGTATTTT. Together with reference TRBV28 and TRBJ2-3, the CDR3 gives the full variable domain: DVKVTQSSRYLVKRTGEKVFLECVQDMDHENMFWYRQDPGLGLRLIYFSYDVKMKEKGDIPEGYSVSREKKERFSLILESASTNQTSMYLCASSPGTSAKFGTDTQYFGPGTRLTVL.